This TCR beta chain was recorded in a study of blood T cell repertoires in COVID-19. Background on the study: Collection of acute and convalescent COVID-19 samples took place in the United States, Italy and Spain.

Profiled with immunoSEQ multiplex PCR; TCRdb holds only in-frame clones, not every one. The sample records about 480,000 clones, 88% being singletons. Germline V gives CDR1 MNHNS, CDR2 SASEGT. Trimming removed 2 bases from V and 2 bases from J, with 6 bases in between. This CDR3 is built from 13 residues. All enrollees were roughly 18 to 90 years old and from about two dozen US areas. The sequenced material came from PBMCs or T cells enriched from blood (not recorded which). The clonotype was recovered from a woman in her sixties who had recovered from COVID-19. V gene TRBV6-1 combines with J gene TRBJ1-2; no definite D call. The CDR3 region is CASSEFGNYGYTF. The DNA for the CDR3 is TGTGCCAGCAGTGAATTCGGGAACTATGGCTACACCTTC.